A single sample gave rise to the 5 T cell receptor beta chains below, sequenced in a study of T cells in Graves' hyperthyroidism and ophthalmopathy. TCR beta CDR3 regions were amplified from RNA. A set of HTBI primers served as the primers for a first-round RT-PCR of the TCR CDR3. TCRdb re-analysed the multiplex PCR reads in MiXCR, keeping a single row per CDR3 protein. The sample shows approximately 870,000 distinct CDR3 sequences, roughly 40% of them seen only once. Sequenced material: blood. The source is a man aged 18 to 35 with Graves' hyperthyroidism.

This chain connects TRBV6-1 to TRBJ1-1, with D maybe TRBD1 (5 bases). The germline CDR1 and CDR2 sequences are MNHNS and SASEGT. The germline V and J ends were trimmed by 2 bases and 4 bases, with 11 bases remaining between them. The CDR3 totals 14 residues. The CDR3 DNA is TGTGCCAGCAGTGAATGGGACGCAGGCACTGAAGCTTTCTTT. As protein: CASSEWDAGTEAFF.

The chain combines TRBV5-5 with TRBJ1-2; 8 bases map to TRBD1. Germline lookup yields CDR1 SGHKS and CDR2 YYEKEE (reference sequence). This CDR3 contains 15 residues. The trim removed 2 bases at V and 4 bases at J, leaving 7 bases unmatched. In DNA, the CDR3 is TGTGCCAGCAGCTTAGACAGGGGAGGCTTCTATGGCTACACCTTC. Its protein product is CASSLDRGGFYGYTF.

Regarding this clonotype: Germline and junction disagree at one end, which may indicate a read error. The V call is TRBV15, the J call TRBJ1-2; D is undetermined. Looked up from germline, CDR1 is LNHNV and CDR2 is YYDKDF (reference sequence). The CDR3 is made up of 14 amino acids. CDR3 region: CATSGDGPMNGYTF. CDR3 nucleotide sequence: TGTGCCACCAGCGGAGACGGACCTATGAATGGCTACACCTTC.

This clonotype was picked up many times. The J gene is TRBJ2-2, the V gene TRBV9; D unresolved. V shed 4 bases and J shed 0 bases, with 4 bases lying between them. This CDR3 is 13 amino acids long. CDR1 is SGDLS, CDR2 YYNGEE, per germline. The CDR3 DNA is TGTGCCAGCAGCCCAACGAACACCGGGGAGCTGTTTTTT. Its protein is CASSPTNTGELFF.

The chain carries TRBV25-1 and TRBJ2-6, with D perhaps given as TRBD1 or TRBD2 (5 bases each). With 3 bases removed from V and 0 bases from J, the gap between germline ends came to 12 bases. The CDR3 sequence is 17 residues long. CDR1 and CDR2 (germline): MGHDK, SYGVNS. The CDR3 region has the DNA TGTGCCAGCAGTGACATGGGACGCTTCTCTGGGGCCAACGTCCTGACTTTC. Translation: CASSDMGRFSGANVLTF.